These 21 T cell receptor beta chains came from one sample sequenced in a study of metastatic and nonmetastatic thyroid tumors (dated by TCRdb to the early 2020s). No patient had received any treatment before thyroid surgery. Library construction relied on PCR. The sample was run on an Illumina HiSeq 4000. TCRdb cleaned the public reads at Q25 with fastp, built clones with MiXCR and kept in-frame beta chains. Present in this sample are 45,000 to 65,000 clones, about 15% of which were seen just once. Together, the top ten hold approximately 3% of the sample. Sequenced: blood. These receptor sequences come from a female donor with papillary thyroid cancer or a benign thyroid nodule (not recorded which). Some clones in this sample may be carry-over from other donors' samples.

This clone showed up many times. V and J are TRBV15 and TRBJ2-3, with TRBD2 matching over 11 bases. V shed 2 bases, J shed 2 bases, and the junction held 9 bases outside the gene matches. Looked up from germline, CDR1 is LNHNV and CDR2 is YYDKDF (reference sequence). The CDR3 extends over 18 amino acids. CDR3 protein: CATSRSPGTSGFTDTQYF. In DNA form, the CDR3 reads TGTGCCACCAGCAGATCCCCAGGGACTAGCGGATTCACAGATACGCAGTATTTT.

In this sample, this clone turned up many times. The chain's CDR3 is CASSLGATKAEAFF. The CDR3 DNA reads TGCGCCAGCAGCTTGGGAGCGACAAAGGCGGAAGCTTTCTTT. The chain joins TRBV5-1 to TRBJ1-1, with unresolved D. V lost 0 bases and J lost 8, with 14 bases in between. Germline V gene lookup returns CDR1 SGHRS and CDR2 YFSETQ. CDR3 length: 14 residues.

By share, this clone ranks as medium-sized. The chain combines TRBV6-1 with TRBJ1-3; D gene ambiguous. This CDR3 spans 16 amino acids. Germline lookup yields CDR1 MNHNS and CDR2 SASEGT. V shed 1 base and J shed 5 bases, with 15 bases lying between them. Here the CDR3 reads CASSEGRMKLRNTIYF. The CDR3 DNA sequence: TGTGCCAGCAGTGAAGGACGGATGAAACTTAGAAACACCATATATTTT.

This clone was counted ten times or more. V usage is TRBV6-1 and J usage is TRBJ2-2, with D possibly matching TRBD1 (6 bases). This CDR3 has 13 residues. V shed 6 bases and J shed 7 bases, with 12 bases lying between them. Per germline, CDR1 MNHNS and CDR2 SASEGT. CDR3 residues: CASRTQGYGELFF. The CDR3, as DNA: TGTGCCAGCAGGACACAGGGTTACGGGGAGCTGTTTTTT.

A word on this clone: Just one base apart from a much larger clone, this may be a read error. Since no conserved phenylalanine or tryptophan closes the CDR3, a read error is the likely cause. This sequence joins TRBV29-1 and TRBJ1-1, with D unresolved. CDR1 and CDR2 (germline): SQVTM, ANQGSEA. V gave up 4 bases and J gave up 0 bases, with 12 bases separating them. The CDR3 consists of 14 residues. CDR3 DNA sequence: TGCAGCGTTGCATGGCCCACGCTGAACACTGAAGCTTTCTTG. This translates into CSVAWPTLNTEAFL.

CDR3 protein: CASSSGVFSGANVLTF. CDR3 nucleotide sequence: TGTGCCAGCAGTTCAGGCGTGTTCTCTGGGGCCAACGTCCTGACTTTC. The rearrangement joins TRBV5-4 to TRBJ2-6; no definite D call. The length of the CDR3 is 16 residues. Trimming stripped 5 bases from V and 0 bases from J, with 12 bases between. The germline V gene has CDR1 SGHNT and CDR2 YYREEE (reference sequence).

This clone occurred many times. The rearrangement joins TRBV28 to TRBJ1-1; D is undetermined. The CDR3 extends over 12 amino acids. Germline assignment: CDR1 MDHEN and CDR2 SYDVKM. The V end lost 4 bases, the J end lost 0 bases, and 3 bases lay between the germline ends. The CDR3 bases are TGTGCCAGCAGTTCAGTGAACACTGAAGCTTTCTTT. This gives the protein CASSSVNTEAFF.

This clone has at least ten counts. The chain carries TRBV20-1 and TRBJ2-1, with D possibly matching TRBD2 (5 bases). The CDR3 loop spans 12 amino acids. Germline CDR1 and CDR2: DFQATT and SNEGSKA (reference sequence). Trimming removed 7 bases from V and 7 bases from J, with 14 bases in between. The CDR3 bases are TGCAGTGTGACGCGGGCCCATAATGAGCAGTTCTTC. It is translated as CSVTRAHNEQFF.

The chain carries TRBV5-1 and TRBJ1-4; TRBD1 matches at 9 bases. The ends lost 4 bases at V and 6 bases at J; junction bases unmatched: 7. The CDR3 runs 15 residues. The V gene's germline CDR1 is SGHRS and CDR2 YFSETQ. The CDR3, as DNA: TGCGCCAGCAGCCATGGACAGGGGCTTGATGAAAAACTGTTTTTT. Translated, it gives CASSHGQGLDEKLFF.

V and J are TRBV20-1 and TRBJ1-1; D is uncertain. CDR1 DFQATT and CDR2 SNEGSKA come from the germline V gene (reference sequence). There are 11 residues in the CDR3. This CDR3 reads CGLQYHTEAFF. The CDR3 coding sequence is TGCGGTCTTCAGTACCACACTGAAGCTTTCTTT.

This chain uses TRBV7-9 with TRBJ1-2; possibly TRBD1 for D (5 bases). The germline V and J ends were trimmed by 0 bases and 2 bases, with 7 bases remaining between them. The CDR3 is made up of 14 amino acids. CDR1 SEHNR and CDR2 FQNEAQ come from the germline V gene (reference sequence). For the CDR3, the DNA is TGTGCCAGCAGCTTAGCTGGGGGGAACTATGGCTACACCTTC. The encoded protein is CASSLAGGNYGYTF.

This clone was observed a handful of times. The chain couples TRBV20-1 to TRBJ1-3; no definite D call. Trimming stripped 2 bases from V and 0 bases from J, with 11 bases between. This CDR3 contains 15 residues. CDR1 and CDR2 (germline): DFQATT, SNEGSKA (reference sequence). CDR3 residues: CSARRRTDSGNTIYF. In DNA, the CDR3 is TGCAGTGCTAGACGACGGACGGACTCTGGAAACACCATATATTTT.

The CDR3 spells CASSPFPPGQVFYEQYF. For the CDR3, the DNA is TGTGCCAGCTCACCTTTTCCCCCGGGACAGGTTTTCTACGAGCAGTACTTC. V is TRBV18 and J is TRBJ2-7; TRBD1 agrees at 8 bases. In germline, CDR1 is KGHSH, CDR2 LQKENI. The CDR3 spans 17 residues. With 3 bases clipped from V and 3 bases from J, the junction kept 13 bases outside the gene matches.

This clone was counted at least ten times. V and J are TRBV13 and TRBJ2-2; TRBD2 aligns across 13 bases. The ends lost 5 bases at V and 4 bases at J; junction bases unmatched: 13. CDR3 length: 19 amino acids. CDR1 is PRHDT, CDR2 FYEKMQ, per germline (reference sequence). The CDR3, as DNA: TGTGCCAGCAGCAAACTAGCGGGAGGGCCTTTAGGGTCCACCGGGGAGCTGTTTTTT. Its protein product is CASSKLAGGPLGSTGELFF.

This clone was observed many times. This chain joins TRBV5-4 and TRBJ1-1; D gene unclear. The germline CDR1 and CDR2 sequences are SGHNT and YYREEE (reference sequence). V was pared by 7 bases and J by 2 bases, with 15 bases between. This CDR3 is 14 amino acids long. In DNA form, the CDR3 reads TGTGCCAGCGGGCGTGGCCGGGAAAACACTGAAGCTTTCTTT. Its protein is CASGRGRENTEAFF.

This clone was seen at least ten times. V usage is TRBV20-1 and J usage is TRBJ2-7; 7 positions agree with TRBD1. Germline-derived CDR1 and CDR2 are DFQATT and SNEGSKA (reference sequence). V lost 0 bases, J lost 0 bases, and 2 bases stayed unmatched. The CDR3 has 14 residues. CDR3 region: CSARDDRASYEQYF. The CDR3, as DNA: TGCAGTGCTAGAGACGACAGGGCCTCCTACGAGCAGTACTTC.

The chain links TRBV6-1 to TRBJ2-7; unclear D gene. The CDR3 has 14 amino acids. Germline-derived CDR1 and CDR2 are MNHNS and SASEGT. The ends were cut back, 7 bases at V and 0 bases at J, with 13 bases in the middle. The CDR3 region has the DNA TGTGCCAGCAACCCAAGCCGTGTCTCCTACGAGCAGTACTTC. As protein: CASNPSRVSYEQYF.

This clone has a count of ten or more. The chain carries TRBV19 and TRBJ2-1; D unresolved. Trimming shortened V by 3 bases and J by 8 bases, and 20 bases separated the two germline ends. This CDR3 is 16 amino acids long. CDR1 is LNHDA, CDR2 SQIVND, per germline (reference sequence). The CDR3 reads CASSIVASSISDEQFF. In DNA form, the CDR3 reads TGTGCCAGTAGTATCGTCGCTTCTTCAATTTCCGATGAGCAGTTCTTC.

The rearrangement uses TRBV4-2 and TRBJ1-6, with a possible D match to TRBD1 (6 bases). CDR3 length equals 17 residues. Germline CDR1 reads LGHNA; CDR2 reads YNFKEQ. Trimming took 0 bases from V and 8 from J, leaving 17 bases between them. The CDR3 nucleotides read TGTGCCAGCAGCCAAGACGTGGCGGGGGCCGGAGATTCACCCCTCCACTTT. Protein sequence: CASSQDVAGAGDSPLHF.

This clone was seen ten or more times. The identical CDR3 is also encoded by other nucleotide sequences in the sample. In nucleotides, the CDR3 is TGTGCCAGCAGTGACCGGGAGGGCCCCTACAATGAGCAGTTCTTC. Translation gives CASSDREGPYNEQFF. The chain carries TRBV27 and TRBJ2-1; TRBD2 matches at 8 bases. V was pared by 5 bases and J by 2 bases, with 5 bases of the junction left unmatched. The CDR3 has 15 residues. From germline, CDR1 is MNHEY and CDR2 SMNVEV (reference sequence).

This clone was observed many times. The chain uses TRBV20-1 and TRBJ1-1, with unresolved D. The V and J ends lost 7 bases and 1 base respectively, with 10 bases between them. The length of the CDR3 is 12 residues. Germline-derived CDR1 and CDR2 are DFQATT and SNEGSKA (reference sequence). This chain's CDR3 is CSVPWQNTEAFF. CDR3 nucleotide sequence: TGCAGTGTTCCCTGGCAGAACACTGAAGCTTTCTTT.